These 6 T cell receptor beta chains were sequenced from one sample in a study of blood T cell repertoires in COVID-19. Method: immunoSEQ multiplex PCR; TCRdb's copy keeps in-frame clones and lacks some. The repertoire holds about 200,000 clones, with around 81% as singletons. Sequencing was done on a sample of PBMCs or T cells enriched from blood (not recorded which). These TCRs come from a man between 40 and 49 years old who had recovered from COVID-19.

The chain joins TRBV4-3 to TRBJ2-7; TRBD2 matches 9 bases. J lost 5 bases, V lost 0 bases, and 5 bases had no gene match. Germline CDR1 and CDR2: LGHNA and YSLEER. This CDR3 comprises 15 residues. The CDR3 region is CASSQDLPSGDEQYF. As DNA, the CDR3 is TGCGCCAGCAGCCAAGATCTGCCTAGCGGGGACGAGCAGTACTTC.

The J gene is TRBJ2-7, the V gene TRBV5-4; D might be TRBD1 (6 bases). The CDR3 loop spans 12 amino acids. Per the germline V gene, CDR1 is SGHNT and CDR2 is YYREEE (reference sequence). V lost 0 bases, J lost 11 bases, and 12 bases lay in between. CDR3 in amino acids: CASSLEAGEKYF. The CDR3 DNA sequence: TGTGCCAGCAGCTTGGAGGCAGGGGAGAAGTACTTC.

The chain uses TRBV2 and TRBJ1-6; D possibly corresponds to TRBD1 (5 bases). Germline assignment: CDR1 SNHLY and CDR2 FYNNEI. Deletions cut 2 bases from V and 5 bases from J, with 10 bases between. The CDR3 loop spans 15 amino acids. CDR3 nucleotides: TGTGCCAGCAGTGAAAGGGGCAGCAATAATTCACCCCTCCACTTT. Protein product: CASSERGSNNSPLHF.

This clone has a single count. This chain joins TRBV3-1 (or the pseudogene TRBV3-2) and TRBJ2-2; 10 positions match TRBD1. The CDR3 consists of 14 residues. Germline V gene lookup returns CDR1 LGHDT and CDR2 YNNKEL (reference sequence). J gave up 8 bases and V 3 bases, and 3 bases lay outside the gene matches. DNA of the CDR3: TGTGCCAGCAGCCACCGGGACAGGGGAGGGGAGCTGTTTTTT. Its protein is CASSHRDRGGELFF.

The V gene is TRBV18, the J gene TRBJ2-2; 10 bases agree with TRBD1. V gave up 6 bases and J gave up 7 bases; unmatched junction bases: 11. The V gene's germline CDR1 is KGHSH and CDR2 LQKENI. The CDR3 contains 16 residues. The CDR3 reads CASSRTRDRGYGELFF. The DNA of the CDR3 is TGTGCCAGCTCCCGGACCCGGGACAGGGGTTACGGGGAGCTGTTTTTT.

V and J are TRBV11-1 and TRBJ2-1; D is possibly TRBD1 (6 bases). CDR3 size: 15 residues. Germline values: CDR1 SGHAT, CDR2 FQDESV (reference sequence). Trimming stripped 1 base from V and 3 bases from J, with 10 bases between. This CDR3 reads CASSLVGRGYNEQFF. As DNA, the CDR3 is TGTGCCAGCAGCTTAGTGGGCAGGGGCTACAATGAGCAGTTCTTC.